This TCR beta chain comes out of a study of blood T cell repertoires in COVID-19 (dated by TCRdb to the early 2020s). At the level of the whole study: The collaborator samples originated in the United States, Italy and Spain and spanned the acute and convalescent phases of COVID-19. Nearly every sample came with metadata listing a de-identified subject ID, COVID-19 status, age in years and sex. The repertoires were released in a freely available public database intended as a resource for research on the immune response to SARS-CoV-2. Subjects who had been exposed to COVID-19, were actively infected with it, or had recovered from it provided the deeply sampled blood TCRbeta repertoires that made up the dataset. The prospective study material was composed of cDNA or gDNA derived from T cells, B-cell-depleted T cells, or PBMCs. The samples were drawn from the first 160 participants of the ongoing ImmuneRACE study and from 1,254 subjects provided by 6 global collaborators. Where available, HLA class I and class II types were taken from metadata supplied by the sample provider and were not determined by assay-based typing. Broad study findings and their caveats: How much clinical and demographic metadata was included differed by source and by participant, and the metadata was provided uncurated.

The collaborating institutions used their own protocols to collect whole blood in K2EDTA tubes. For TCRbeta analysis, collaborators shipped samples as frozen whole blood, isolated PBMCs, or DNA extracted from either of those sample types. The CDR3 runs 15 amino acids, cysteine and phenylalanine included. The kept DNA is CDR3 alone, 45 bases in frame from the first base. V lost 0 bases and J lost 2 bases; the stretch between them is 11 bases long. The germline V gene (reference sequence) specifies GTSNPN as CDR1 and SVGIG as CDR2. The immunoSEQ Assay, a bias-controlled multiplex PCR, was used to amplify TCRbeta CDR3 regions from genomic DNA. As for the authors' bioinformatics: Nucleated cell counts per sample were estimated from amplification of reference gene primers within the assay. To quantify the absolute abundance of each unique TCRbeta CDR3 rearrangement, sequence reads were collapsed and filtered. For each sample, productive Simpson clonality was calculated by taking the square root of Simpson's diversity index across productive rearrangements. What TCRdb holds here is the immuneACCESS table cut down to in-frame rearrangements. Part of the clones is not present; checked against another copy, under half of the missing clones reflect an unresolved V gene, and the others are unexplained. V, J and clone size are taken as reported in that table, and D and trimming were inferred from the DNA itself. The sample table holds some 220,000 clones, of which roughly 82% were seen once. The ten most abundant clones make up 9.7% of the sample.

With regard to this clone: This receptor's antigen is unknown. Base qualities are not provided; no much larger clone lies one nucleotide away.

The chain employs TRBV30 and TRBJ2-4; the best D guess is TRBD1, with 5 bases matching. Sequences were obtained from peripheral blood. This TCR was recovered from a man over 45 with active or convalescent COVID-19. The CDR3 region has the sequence CAWSVPQGTKNIQYF. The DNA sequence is TGTGCCTGGAGTGTACCCCAGGGAACCAAAAACATTCAGTACTTC.